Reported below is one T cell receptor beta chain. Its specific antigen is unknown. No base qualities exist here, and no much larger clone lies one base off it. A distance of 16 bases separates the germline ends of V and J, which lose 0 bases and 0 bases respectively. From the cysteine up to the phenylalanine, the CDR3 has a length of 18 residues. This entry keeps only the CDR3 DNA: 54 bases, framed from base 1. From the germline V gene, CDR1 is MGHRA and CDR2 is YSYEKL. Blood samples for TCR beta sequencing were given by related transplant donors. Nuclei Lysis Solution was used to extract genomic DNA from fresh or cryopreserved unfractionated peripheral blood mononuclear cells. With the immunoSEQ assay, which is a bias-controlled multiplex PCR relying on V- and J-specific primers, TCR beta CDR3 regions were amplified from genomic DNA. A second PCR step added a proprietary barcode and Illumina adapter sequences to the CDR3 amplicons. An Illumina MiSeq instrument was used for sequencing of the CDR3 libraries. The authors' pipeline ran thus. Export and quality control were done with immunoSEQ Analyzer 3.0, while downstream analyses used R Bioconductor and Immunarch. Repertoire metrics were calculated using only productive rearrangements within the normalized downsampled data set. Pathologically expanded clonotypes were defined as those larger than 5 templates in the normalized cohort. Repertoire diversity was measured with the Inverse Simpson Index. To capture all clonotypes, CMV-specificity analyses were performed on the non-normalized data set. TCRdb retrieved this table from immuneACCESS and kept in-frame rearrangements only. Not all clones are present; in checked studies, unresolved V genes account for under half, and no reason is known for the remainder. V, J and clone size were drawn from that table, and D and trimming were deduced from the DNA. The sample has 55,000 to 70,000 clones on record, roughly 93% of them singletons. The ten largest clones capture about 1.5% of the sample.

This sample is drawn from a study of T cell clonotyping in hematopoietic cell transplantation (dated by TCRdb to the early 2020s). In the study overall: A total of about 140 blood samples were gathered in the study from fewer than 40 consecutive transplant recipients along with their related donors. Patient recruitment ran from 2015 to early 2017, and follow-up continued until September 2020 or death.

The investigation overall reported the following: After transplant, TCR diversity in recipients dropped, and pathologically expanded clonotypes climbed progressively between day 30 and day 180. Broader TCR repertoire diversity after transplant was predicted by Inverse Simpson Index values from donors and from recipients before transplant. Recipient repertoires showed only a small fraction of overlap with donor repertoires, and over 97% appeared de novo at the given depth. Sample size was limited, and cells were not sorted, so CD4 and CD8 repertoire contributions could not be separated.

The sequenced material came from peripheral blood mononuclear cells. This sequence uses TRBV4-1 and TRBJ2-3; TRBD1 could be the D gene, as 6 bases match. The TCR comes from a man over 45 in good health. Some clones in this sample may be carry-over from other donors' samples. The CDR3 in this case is CASSQDKQGKLSTDTQYF. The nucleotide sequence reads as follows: TGCGCCAGCAGCCAAGATAAGCAGGGGAAACTTAGCACAGATACGCAGTATTTT.